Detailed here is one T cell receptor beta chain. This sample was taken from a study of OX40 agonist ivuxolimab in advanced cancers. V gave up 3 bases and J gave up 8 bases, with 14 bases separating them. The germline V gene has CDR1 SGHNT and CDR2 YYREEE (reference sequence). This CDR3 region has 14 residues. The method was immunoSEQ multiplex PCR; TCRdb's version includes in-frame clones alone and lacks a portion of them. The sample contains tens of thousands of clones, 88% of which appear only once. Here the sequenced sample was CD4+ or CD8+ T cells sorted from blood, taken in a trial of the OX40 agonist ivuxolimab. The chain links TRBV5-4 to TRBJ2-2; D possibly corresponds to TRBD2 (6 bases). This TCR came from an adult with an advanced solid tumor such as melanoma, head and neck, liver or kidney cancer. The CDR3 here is CASSSRDFGGELFF. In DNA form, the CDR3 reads TGTGCCAGCAGCTCACGGGACTTCGGAGGGGAGCTGTTTTTT.